A selection of T cell receptor beta chains follows, all from one sample in a study of brain T cells in children with intractable seizures. Using immunoSEQ multiplex PCR, the repertoire was profiled, and TCRdb retains in-frame clones only, with some absent. The top ten hold 1.5% to 2% of the sample, which has thousands of clones, 92% seen once. The specimen was resected brain tissue, collected at surgery. The source of these receptors is a boy under two years old with focal cortical dysplasia and intractable seizures. Both conserved end residues are part of each CDR3. A D gene is named only where the DNA matches it firmly. The listing skips clone size in some rows; elsewhere it reads once, few, many or a size class.

J,V,size,D,CDR3,DNA
TRBJ1-6,TRBV11-2,NA,TRBD1,CASSPRTGGVSPLHF,TGTGCCAGCAGCCCCAGGACAGGGGGCGTTTCACCCCTCCACTTT
TRBJ1-2,TRBV30,few,NA,CAWSVGGYGYTF,TGTGCCTGGAGTGTAGGGGGGTATGGCTACACCTTC
TRBJ2-7,TRBV23-1,once,NA,CASFLYEQYF,TGCGCCAGCTTCCTGTACGAGCAGTACTTC
TRBJ2-1,TRBV28,NA,NA,CASSYRNNEQFF,TGTGCCAGCAGTTACAGAAACAATGAGCAGTTCTTC
TRBJ1-6,TRBV28,NA,TRBD1,CASRDRESSYNSPLHF,TGTGCCAGCAGAGACAGGGAGAGCTCCTATAATTCACCCCTCCACTTT
TRBJ2-5,TRBV12-3/TRBV12-4,NA,NA,CASSPKETQYF,TGTGCCAGCAGTCCCAAAGAGACCCAGTACTTC
TRBJ2-1,TRBV15,NA,TRBD1,CATSKSGTGYGYNEQFF,TGTGCCACCAGCAAATCCGGGACAGGGTATGGTTACAATGAGCAGTTCTTC
TRBJ2-5,TRBV3-1/TRBV3-2,once,NA,CASSHTLSGPKPQYF,TGTGCCAGCAGCCATACCCTAAGCGGTCCGAAGCCCCAGTACTTC
TRBJ1-4,TRBV2,NA,NA,CASPATYRDPRSNEKLFF,TGTGCCAGCCCAGCCACTTACCGGGACCCGCGATCTAATGAAAAACTGTTTTTT
TRBJ2-1,TRBV7-3,NA,NA,CASSPPGNNEQFF,TGTGCCAGCAGCCCACCGGGCAACAATGAGCAGTTCTTC
TRBJ1-6,TRBV4-1,once,NA,CASSQGKPGQVYNSPLHF,TGCGCCAGCAGCCAAGGGAAACCGGGACAAGTTTATAATTCACCCCTCCACTTT
TRBJ2-1,TRBV28,NA,NA,CASASTGYNEQFF,TGTGCCAGCGCGTCGACAGGCTACAATGAGCAGTTCTTC
TRBJ2-1,TRBV5-1,NA,TRBD1,CASSAQGNFYNEQFF,TGCGCCAGCAGCGCACAGGGGAATTTTTACAATGAGCAGTTCTTC
TRBJ2-5,TRBV4-3,few,NA,CASSPGTIKETQYF,TGCGCCAGCAGCCCCGGTACAATTAAAGAGACCCAGTACTTC
TRBJ2-1,TRBV7-7,NA,TRBD1,CASSAYRGSYNEQFF,TGTGCCAGCAGCGCCTACAGGGGGTCCTACAATGAGCAGTTCTTC
TRBJ1-1,TRBV10-1,NA,NA,CASSESQGNTEAFF,TGCGCCAGCAGTGAGTCCCAAGGGAATACTGAAGCTTTCTTT
TRBJ1-1,TRBV19,NA,TRBD1,CASSFRGLTEAFF,TGTGCCAGTAGTTTCAGGGGGCTCACTGAAGCTTTCTTT
TRBJ1-4,TRBV7-2,once,NA,CASSVTGNNEKLFF,TGTGCCAGCAGCGTTACAGGGAATAATGAAAAACTGTTTTTT
TRBJ1-2,TRBV5-1,NA,TRBD1,CASSSWTGPFYGYTF,TGCGCCAGCAGCTCCTGGACAGGACCCTTCTATGGCTACACCTTC
TRBJ2-2,TRBV7-2,few,TRBD1,CASSFITGGTGELFF,TGTGCCAGCAGCTTTATAACAGGGGGGACCGGGGAGCTGTTTTTT
TRBJ2-2,TRBV9,NA,NA,CASSVLATGELFF,TGTGCCAGCAGCGTCTTGGCTACCGGGGAGCTGTTTTTT
TRBJ1-4,TRBV11-2,NA,NA,CASSSYRDNKKLFF,TGTGCCAGCAGCTCCTACCGGGACAACAAAAAACTGTTTTTT
TRBJ2-1,TRBV6-6,NA,TRBD2,CASSWREVYNEQFF,TGTGCCAGCTCTTGGCGGGAGGTCTACAATGAGCAGTTCTTC
TRBJ2-3,TRBV24-1,NA,NA,CATSDLADTQYF,TGTGCCACCAGTGATTTGGCGGATACGCAGTATTTT
TRBJ2-6,TRBV10-2,NA,NA,CASRGAGANVLTF,TGCGCCAGCCGCGGGGCTGGGGCCAACGTCCTGACTTTC
TRBJ1-1,TRBV19,NA,NA,CASSISRNTEAFF,TGTGCCAGTAGTATCTCCAGGAACACTGAAGCTTTCTTT
TRBJ2-4,TRBV7-2,once,NA,CASSPGVIAKNIQYF,TGTGCCAGCAGCCCTGGGGTAATAGCCAAAAACATTCAGTACTTC
TRBJ1-1,TRBV5-1,NA,NA,CASSLLTGGNTEAFF,TGCGCCAGCAGCTTATTGACAGGCGGTAACACTGAAGCTTTCTTT
TRBJ2-7,TRBV10-2,NA,NA,CASRGGLSYEQYF,TGCGCCAGCAGAGGGGGGCTCTCCTACGAGCAGTACTTC
TRBJ2-5,TRBV4-2,NA,NA,CASSQNEGEQETQYF,TGTGCCAGCAGCCAAAATGAGGGGGAACAAGAGACCCAGTACTTC
TRBJ2-3,TRBV7-2,NA,NA,CASGLQGGTDTQYF,TGTGCCAGCGGGCTTCAGGGGGGGACAGATACGCAGTATTTT
TRBJ2-7,TRBV5-1,NA,NA,CASSFPGEGYEQYF,TGCGCCAGCAGCTTTCCAGGGGAAGGGTACGAGCAGTACTTC
TRBJ2-7,TRBV15,NA,TRBD1,CATSSSQGGPYEQYF,TGTGCCACCAGCAGTTCACAGGGGGGTCCCTACGAGCAGTACTTC
TRBJ1-2,TRBV19,NA,TRBD1,CASSIPGQGYGYTF,TGTGCCAGTAGTATCCCCGGACAGGGGTATGGCTACACCTTC
TRBJ1-6,TRBV5-1,NA,NA,CASSPNTGSVNSPLHF,TGCGCCAGCAGCCCCAATACTGGGAGTGTGAATTCACCCCTCCACTTT
TRBJ1-1,TRBV5-5,NA,NA,CARNTGWGMNTEAFF,TGTGCCAGAAATACAGGGTGGGGCATGAACACTGAAGCTTTCTTT
TRBJ2-7,TRBV28,NA,NA,CASVLSYEQYF,TGTGCCAGCGTCCTCTCCTACGAGCAGTACTTC
TRBJ2-3,TRBV11-2,NA,TRBD2,CASSPGLAGAGDTQYF,TGTGCCAGCAGCCCGGGACTAGCGGGGGCAGGAGATACGCAGTATTTT
TRBJ1-2,TRBV7-2,few,NA,CASSLLPTNYGYTF,TGTGCCAGCAGCTTGCTTCCTACTAACTATGGCTACACCTTC
TRBJ2-1,TRBV27,NA,TRBD2,CASSFLRGGPGDEQFF,TGTGCCAGCAGTTTCCTACGGGGGGGCCCTGGAGATGAGCAGTTCTTC
TRBJ1-4,TRBV19,NA,NA,CASSIARDEKLFF,TGTGCCAGTAGTATAGCCCGGGATGAAAAACTGTTTTTT
TRBJ2-6,TRBV6-5,NA,NA,CASSYGGGAGANVLTF,TGTGCCAGCAGTTACGGTGGGGGTGCCGGGGCCAACGTCCTGACTTTC
TRBJ2-7,TRBV10-1,NA,TRBD1,CASSSGTGDPSSYEQYF,TGCGCCAGCAGTTCCGGGACAGGGGACCCTAGCTCCTACGAGCAGTACTTC
TRBJ2-3,TRBV12-2,NA,NA,CASRFVDTQYF,TGTGCAAGTCGCTTTGTAGATACGCAGTATTTT
TRBJ2-1,TRBV5-4,NA,NA,CASSSGGTSYNEQFF,TGTGCCAGCAGCTCCGGAGGAACCTCCTACAATGAGCAGTTCTTC
TRBJ2-7,TRBV28,few,NA,CASSRLEFFYEQYF,TGTGCCAGCAGTCGACTAGAATTTTTCTACGAGCAGTACTTC
TRBJ2-7,TRBV20-1,once,TRBD1,CSASDPGQGHYEQYF,TGCAGTGCTAGTGATCCGGGACAGGGCCACTACGAGCAGTACTTC
TRBJ1-4,TRBV19,NA,TRBD1,CASSMGQGEKLFF,TGTGCCAGTAGTATGGGACAGGGTGAAAAACTGTTTTTT
TRBJ2-3,TRBV5-1,NA,TRBD2,CASSLRLAGSTDTQYF,TGCGCCAGCAGCTTGAGGCTAGCGGGGAGCACAGATACGCAGTATTTT
TRBJ1-6,TRBV6-5,NA,NA,CASSYKGGGRSPLHF,TGTGCCAGCAGTTACAAAGGCGGGGGTCGGTCACCCCTCCACTTT